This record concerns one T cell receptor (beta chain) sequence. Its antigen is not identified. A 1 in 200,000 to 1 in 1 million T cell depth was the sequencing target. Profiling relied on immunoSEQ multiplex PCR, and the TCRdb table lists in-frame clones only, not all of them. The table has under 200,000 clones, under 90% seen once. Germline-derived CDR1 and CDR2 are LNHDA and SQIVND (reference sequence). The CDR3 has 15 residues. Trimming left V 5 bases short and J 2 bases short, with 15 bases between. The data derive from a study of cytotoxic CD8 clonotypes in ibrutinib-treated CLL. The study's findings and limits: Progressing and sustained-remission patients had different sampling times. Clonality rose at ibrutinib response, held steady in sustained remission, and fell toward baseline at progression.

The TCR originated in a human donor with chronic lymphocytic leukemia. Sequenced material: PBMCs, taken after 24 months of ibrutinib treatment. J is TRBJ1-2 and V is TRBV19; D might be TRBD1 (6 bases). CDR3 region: CASSPLRTANYGYTF. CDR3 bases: TGTGCCAGTAGTCCCCTCAGGACAGCGAACTATGGCTACACCTTC.